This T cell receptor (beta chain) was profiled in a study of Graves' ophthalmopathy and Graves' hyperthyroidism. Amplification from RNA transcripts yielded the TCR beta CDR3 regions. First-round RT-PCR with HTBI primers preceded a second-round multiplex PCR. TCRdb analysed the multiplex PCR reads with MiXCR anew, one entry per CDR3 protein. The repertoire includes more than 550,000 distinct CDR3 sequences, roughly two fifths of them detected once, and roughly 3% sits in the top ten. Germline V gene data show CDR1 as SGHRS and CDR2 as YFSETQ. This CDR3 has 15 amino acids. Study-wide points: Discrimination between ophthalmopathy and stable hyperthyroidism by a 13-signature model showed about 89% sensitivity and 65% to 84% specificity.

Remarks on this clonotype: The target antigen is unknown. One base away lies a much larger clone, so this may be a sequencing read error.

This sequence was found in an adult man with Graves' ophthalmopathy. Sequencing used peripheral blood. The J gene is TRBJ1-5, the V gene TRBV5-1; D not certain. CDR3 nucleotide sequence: TGCGCCGGCAGTTTCAGATCCTATAGCAATCAGCCCCAGCATTTT. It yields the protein CAGSFRSYSNQPQHF. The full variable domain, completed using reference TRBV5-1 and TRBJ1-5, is KAGVTQTPRYLIKTRGQQVTLSCSPISGHRSVSWYQQTPGQGLQFLFEYFSETQRNKGNFPGRFSGRQFSNSRSEMNVSTLELGDSALYLCAGSFRSYSNQPQHFGDGTRLSIL.